These 5 T cell receptor beta chains came from one sample sequenced in a study of cytomegalovirus exposure and HLA in healthy donors. Primers included in the PCR were 60 Vbeta and 13 Jbeta primers. Profiling relied on immunoSEQ multiplex PCR, and the TCRdb table lists in-frame clones only, not all of them. Found here are 140,000 to 150,000 clones, approximately 80% of them singletons; the top ten hold approximately 4%. Source material: PBMCs. These receptors were collected from a woman between 40 and 55 years old in good health and CMV-seropositive.

The chain couples TRBV7-8 to TRBJ2-3, with 8 nucleotides matching TRBD2. The length of the CDR3 is 14 residues. Germline V CDR1 and CDR2: SGHVS, FQNEAQ. Trimming took 11 bases from V and 0 from J; bases not matched to a gene: 7. DNA of the CDR3: TGTGCCGGCCGGAGCGGGGGTAGCACAGATACGCAGTATTTT. Its translation: CAGRSGGSTDTQYF.

This chain connects TRBV4-3 to TRBJ1-1; 7 nucleotides line up with TRBD1. V shed 4 bases and J 8 bases; nucleotides not matched to a gene: 4. The CDR3 spans 12 residues. Looked up from germline, CDR1 is LGHNA and CDR2 is YSLEER. The CDR3 bases are TGCGCCAGCAGCCTGCGACAGGGAGAAGCTTTCTTT. Protein product: CASSLRQGEAFF.

This clone was seen a few times. The chain is built from TRBV28 and TRBJ1-1; 8 nucleotides line up with TRBD1. Losses at the gene ends were 4 bases for V and 1 base for J; bases not matched to a gene: 2. The CDR3 runs 14 residues. Germline V gene sequence: CDR1 MDHEN, CDR2 SYDVKM. This CDR3 is CASSWGTGNTEAFF. The CDR3 DNA is TGTGCCAGCAGTTGGGGGACAGGGAACACTGAAGCTTTCTTT.

Details on this clone: Mismatch with germline at one junction end may stem from a read error. The CDR3 spells CSSSLQGAEAFF. The CDR3 bases are TGTTCCAGCAGCTTACAGGGGGCTGAAGCTTTCTTT. The rearrangement uses TRBV7-9 and TRBJ1-1; 8 positions match TRBD1. The V gene's germline CDR1 is SEHNR and CDR2 FQNEAQ (reference sequence). The CDR3 spans 12 residues. The full variable domain, rest sourced from reference TRBV7-9 and TRBJ1-1, is DTGVSQNPRHKITKRGQNVTFRCDPISEHNRLYWYRQTLGQGPEFLTYFQNEAQLEKSRLLSDRFSAERPKGSFSTLEIQRTEQGDSAMYLCSSSLQGAEAFFGQGTRLTVV.

Concerning this clone: Within the sample, other DNA sequences also encode this same CDR3. The chain joins TRBV6-5 to TRBJ2-7; tentative D call: TRBD1 (5 bases). The CDR3 is 13 residues long. CDR1 and CDR2 from the germline V gene are MNHEY and SVGAGI. V lost 6 bases to trimming and J lost 1 base, with 10 bases between them. DNA for the CDR3: TGTGCCAGCAGACGTCAGGGTTCCTACGAGCAGTACTTC. Translated: CASRRQGSYEQYF.